This T cell receptor beta chain was sequenced during a study of T cells in Graves' hyperthyroidism and ophthalmopathy. Study context: Blood was drawn when the patient was first diagnosed and still untreated.

RNA transcripts provided the source from which TCR beta CDR3 regions were amplified. RT-PCR in the first round (using the HTBI primer set) targeted the TCR CDR3. TCRdb reanalysed the multiplex PCR reads using MiXCR and keeps one entry per CDR3 protein. Of 380,000 or so distinct CDR3 sequences listed, 15% to 20% were seen once; the top ten hold about 4%. There are many counts of this clonotype. V lost 5 bases to trimming and J lost 2 bases; unmatched junction nucleotides: 7. The germline V gene has CDR1 SGHAT and CDR2 FQNNGV. CDR3 length equals 15 residues. The receptor was derived from a woman younger than 35 with Graves' hyperthyroidism. The sequenced sample consisted of blood. The chain uses TRBV11-2 and TRBJ2-7; 9 bases fit TRBD1. The DNA of the CDR3 is TGTGCCAGCAGCCCCCCCGGGACAGGGACCTACGAGCAGTACTTC. This translates into CASSPPGTGTYEQYF. The complete variable domain, with remaining parts taken from reference TRBV11-2 and TRBJ2-7, reads EAGVAQSPRYKIIEKRQSVAFWCNPISGHATLYWYQQILGQGPKLLIQFQNNGVVDDSQLPKDRFSAERLKGVDSTLKIQPAKLEDSAVYLCASSPPGTGTYEQYFGPGTRLTVT.